A selection of T cell receptor beta chains follows, all from one sample in a study of human T cells and chemical hapten exposure. Each CDR3 protein is one row after TCRdb ran MiXCR on the RACE reads. This table has roughly 180,000 distinct CDR3 sequences, 20% to 25% appearing once. The source was whole blood, collected in connection with sensitization to the hapten diphenylcyclopropenone (DPC). The source of these receptors is a woman in her 50s with alopecia areata. Some clones in this sample may be carry-over from other donors' samples. The CDR3 runs from the conserved cysteine through the conserved F or W. A D gene is named only where the DNA matches it firmly. Only some rows state a clone size, as once, few, many or a class for expanded clones.

>TRBV9|.|TRBD2|TRBJ2-2
CASSVIAGGFPGELFF
TGTGCCAGCAGCGTCATAGCGGGAGGGTTTCCCGGGGAGCTGTTTTTT
>TRBV12-3/TRBV12-4|.|.|TRBJ2-7
CASTSGLVYEQYF
TGTGCCAGCACCTCGGGACTTGTATACGAGCAGTACTTC
>TRBV29-1|.|.|TRBJ2-3
CSVDSESTDTQYF
TGCAGCGTCGATTCAGAAAGCACAGATACGCAGTATTTT
>TRBV5-1|few|TRBD1|TRBJ1-3
CASSLVGDRGRNTIYF
TGCGCCAGCAGCTTGGTTGGTGACAGGGGTCGAAACACCATATATTTT
>TRBV27|.|.|TRBJ1-1
CASSPRGQNTEAFF
TGTGCCAGCAGTCCAAGAGGACAGAACACTGAAGCTTTCTTT
>TRBV12-3/TRBV12-4|few|.|TRBJ2-1
CASSQEGYYNEQFF
TGTGCCAGCAGCCAAGAGGGGTACTACAATGAGCAGTTCTTC
>TRBV7-9|few|TRBD1|TRBJ1-2
CASSKDRASYGYTF
TGTGCCAGCAGCAAGGACAGGGCCTCCTATGGCTACACCTTC
>TRBV12-3/TRBV12-4|.|.|TRBJ1-4
CASSFHGATNEKLFF
TGTGCCAGCAGTTTTCATGGGGCAACTAATGAAAAACTGTTTTTT
>TRBV19|.|TRBD2|TRBJ2-1
CASSPAGTSVQGEQFF
TGTGCCAGTAGCCCCGCCGGGACTAGCGTCCAGGGTGAGCAGTTCTTC
>TRBV10-3|.|TRBD2|TRBJ2-1
CAISLTSGSGDEQFF
TGTGCCATCAGCTTGACTAGCGGGAGTGGTGATGAGCAGTTCTTC
>TRBV11-2|.|.|TRBJ2-1
CASSHPDREQFF
TGTGCCAGCAGCCACCCAGATCGGGAGCAGTTCTTC
>TRBV5-1|.|TRBD2|TRBJ2-3
CASRSGTSGIGTQYF
TGCGCCAGCAGGTCCGGGACTAGCGGGATCGGTACGCAGTATTTT
>TRBV10-3|.|TRBD2|TRBJ2-1
CAISDLRLAGSDEQFF
TGTGCCATCAGTGATTTGAGACTAGCGGGAAGCGATGAGCAGTTCTTC
>TRBV30|.|TRBD1|TRBJ1-4
CAWSPPGQGGKLFF
TGTGCCTGGAGCCCTCCGGGCCAGGGGGGAAAACTGTTTTTT
>TRBV6-6|few|TRBD2|TRBJ2-6
CASSYGERGYGANVLTF
TGTGCCAGCAGTTACGGGGAGCGGGGTTACGGGGCCAACGTCCTGACTTTC
>TRBV7-2|few|.|TRBJ1-5
CASSLRESQPQHF
TGTGCCAGCAGCTTAAGAGAAAGCCAGCCCCAGCATTTT
>TRBV20-1|few|.|TRBJ1-2
CSPKPGVGGGYTF
TGCAGTCCCAAGCCGGGGGTGGGAGGTGGCTACACCTTC
>TRBV27|.|.|TRBJ1-4
CASSSAGVRTNEKLFF
TGTGCCAGCAGTTCGGCAGGGGTTAGGACTAATGAAAAACTGTTTTTT
>TRBV2|.|TRBD2|TRBJ2-1
CASSVISGRFTNEQFF
TGTGCCAGCAGTGTGATTAGCGGGAGATTTACCAATGAGCAGTTCTTC
>TRBV5-1|few|.|TRBJ1-6
CASSLDRSGGNSPLHF
TGCGCCAGCAGCTTGGACCGTTCAGGCGGGAATTCACCCCTCCACTTT
>TRBV20-1|.|TRBD1|TRBJ1-4
CSARVLTGGAGGKLFF
TGCAGTGCTAGAGTACTTACAGGGGGCGCCGGTGGAAAACTGTTTTTT
>TRBV29-1|many|.|TRBJ1-2
CSAGGGNNGYTF
TGCAGCGCGGGGGGGGGGAATAACGGCTACACCTTC
>TRBV27|.|.|TRBJ2-2
CASSFRSGQNTGELFF
TGTGCCAGCAGTTTTAGGTCGGGACAAAACACCGGGGAGCTGTTTTTT
>TRBV7-9|few|TRBD2|TRBJ2-5
CASSLLPGLAGVRETQYF
TGTGCCAGCAGCCTACTTCCGGGACTAGCGGGAGTGAGAGAGACCCAGTACTTC
>TRBV11-2|.|.|TRBJ1-4
CASSLGLDLKVFF
TGTGCCAGCAGCTTAGGTCTGGACCTAAAGGTGTTTTTT
>TRBV5-1|few|TRBD2|TRBJ2-7
CASSGGDLEQYF
TGCGCCAGCAGCGGGGGGGACTTAGAGCAGTACTTC
>TRBV6-1|few|TRBD1|TRBJ1-1
CASRVTGGVEAFF
TGTGCCAGCAGGGTGACAGGGGGGGTTGAAGCTTTCTTT
>TRBV10-3|.|.|TRBJ2-1
CAISVGLELDNEQFF
TGTGCCATCAGTGTGGGTCTAGAGTTGGACAATGAGCAGTTCTTC
>TRBV12-3/TRBV12-4|few|TRBD2|TRBJ2-5
CASSRGLAGQETQYF
TGTGCCAGCAGTCGAGGACTAGCGGGGCAAGAGACCCAGTACTTC
>TRBV6-1|.|.|TRBJ1-5
CASRAFLANQPQHF
TGTGCCAGCAGGGCTTTCTTGGCGAATCAGCCCCAGCATTTT